The sequence of this TCR beta chain was determined in a study of T cell responses to AZD1222 COVID-19 vaccine. Study conclusions and caveats: Baseline serology detected seropositivity in only 5 to 7 AZD1222 recipients.

For this clone: Its target is not known.

Measured with immunoSEQ multiplex PCR; TCRdb has only the in-frame clones, and not every one. This sample has about 130,000 clones, with over 85% found just once. This CDR3 region has 14 residues. Trimming removed 1 base at V and 5 bases at J, with 9 bases between. In germline, CDR1 is SGHVS, CDR2 FQNEAQ. Sample: peripheral blood, taken 28 days after the second AZD1222 dose. The TCR originated in an adult who received the AZD1222 COVID-19 vaccine. The chain joins TRBV7-8 to TRBJ1-5, with a possible D match to TRBD1 (5 bases). The CDR3 DNA reads TGTGCCAGCAGCTTAGAGGGGACGGATCAGCCCCAGCATTTT. Residues: CASSLEGTDQPQHF.